Listed below are T cell receptor beta chains from one sample, sequenced in a study of blood T cell repertoires in COVID-19. This table comes from immunoSEQ multiplex PCR, and its TCRdb copy is limited to in-frame clones, with some not included. The data contain around 150,000 clones, roughly nine tenths of them singletons. The sequenced material came from peripheral blood. The receptors stem from a man aged 18-30 years with acute or convalescent COVID-19. Each CDR3 is given with its conserved first and last residue. D genes are given only for firm matches. Size is omitted from some rows. Given values are once, few, many or a class for expanded clones.

D gene	clone size	V gene	J gene	CDR3 protein	CDR3 DNA
TRBD2	.	TRBV27	TRBJ2-5	CASSGTGTSGLSETQYF	TGTGCCAGCAGTGGGACCGGGACTAGCGGGTTAAGTGAGACCCAGTACTTC
TRBD1	few	TRBV29-1	TRBJ1-5	CSVGTGEQPQHF	TGCAGCGTTGGGACAGGGGAGCAGCCCCAGCATTTT
.	.	TRBV6-2/TRBV6-3	TRBJ1-5	CASSPKRGLPQHF	TGTGCCAGCAGCCCTAAACGAGGGCTGCCCCAGCATTTT
TRBD1	.	TRBV28	TRBJ1-1	CASNLQGLSSFF	TGTGCCAGCAACTTACAGGGGTTATCGTCTTTCTTT
TRBD2	.	TRBV6-5	TRBJ2-1	CASSRAGGVINEQFF	TGTGCCAGCAGCCGAGCGGGGGGGGTTATTAATGAGCAGTTCTTC
.	.	TRBV20-1	TRBJ1-4	CSAGVTKLFF	TGCAGTGCCGGTGTAACTAAACTGTTTTTT
.	.	TRBV9	TRBJ1-1	CASSDGGVEAFF	TGTGCCAGCAGCGATGGGGGGGTTGAAGCTTTCTTT
.	once	TRBV29-1	TRBJ1-2	CSVAHRQGGYTF	TGCAGCGTCGCCCACAGGCAGGGTGGCTACACCTTC
.	.	TRBV30	TRBJ2-3	CAWDLGDPDPGF	TGTGCCTGGGATCTAGGGGATCCGGATCCGGGTTTT
.	.	TRBV6-5	TRBJ1-4	CASSTNTGAREKLFF	TGTGCCAGCAGTACCAACACGGGAGCTAGAGAAAAACTGTTTTTT
.	.	TRBV14	TRBJ1-4	CASSHPGLNEKLFF	TGTGCCAGCAGCCATCCGGGACTTAATGAAAAACTGTTTTTT
.	.	TRBV6-1	TRBJ1-1	CASSETGHSNTEAFF	TGTGCCAGCAGTGAGACGGGACATTCGAACACTGAAGCTTTCTTT
.	.	TRBV12-5	TRBJ1-1	CASGSSSGTEAFF	TGTGCTAGTGGTTCAAGTAGCGGCACTGAAGCTTTCTTT
TRBD1	once	TRBV6-5	TRBJ1-2	CASSPGQGVNGYTF	TGTGCCAGCAGTCCCGGACAGGGGGTTAATGGCTACACCTTC
.	.	TRBV30	TRBJ1-2	CAWSGLANYGYTF	TGTGCCTGGAGCGGACTCGCGAACTATGGCTACACCTTC
.	.	TRBV28	TRBJ1-3	CASIGTRQPNSGNTIYF	TGTGCCAGCATCGGAACCAGGCAGCCTAACTCTGGAAACACCATATATTTT
TRBD2	.	TRBV9	TRBJ2-1	CASSVAHGGRYNEQFF	TGTGCCAGCAGCGTAGCACACGGGGGGAGGTACAATGAGCAGTTCTTC
.	.	TRBV5-1	TRBJ2-7	CASSGRTPSYEQYF	TGCGCCAGCAGCGGTAGGACACCTTCGTACGAGCAGTACTTC
TRBD1	once	TRBV6-5	TRBJ1-4	CASSYGRQGNEKLFF	TGTGCCAGCAGTTACGGTCGACAGGGTAATGAAAAACTGTTTTTT
.	.	TRBV10-3	TRBJ1-1	CAVGGNTEAFF	TGTGCCGTAGGAGGGAACACTGAAGCTTTCTTT
.	.	TRBV3-1/TRBV3-2	TRBJ1-5	CASSQAAAGGNQPQHF	TGTGCCAGCAGCCAAGCCGCGGCAGGGGGCAATCAGCCCCAGCATTTT
TRBD1	.	TRBV14	TRBJ2-2	CASSPTGGHTGELFF	TGTGCCAGCAGCCCGACAGGGGGCCACACCGGGGAGCTGTTTTTT
.	.	TRBV30	TRBJ1-1	CAWSVLPRDTEAFF	TGTGCCTGGAGTGTACTGCCCCGCGACACTGAAGCTTTCTTT
.	.	TRBV2	TRBJ1-3	CASSELRGASGNTIYF	TGTGCCAGCAGTGAACTCCGGGGAGCCTCTGGAAACACCATATATTTT
TRBD2	once	TRBV30	TRBJ2-3	CAWFRDGRPQYF	TGTGCCTGGTTCCGGGACGGGAGGCCGCAGTATTTT
TRBD1	.	TRBV7-7	TRBJ2-7	CASSLGTGGAYEQYF	TGTGCCAGCAGCTTAGGGACAGGGGGTGCCTACGAGCAGTACTTC
TRBD1	.	TRBV7-2	TRBJ2-2	CASSSRTGLAGELFF	TGTGCCAGCAGCTCCAGGACAGGGTTAGCCGGGGAGCTGTTTTTT
.	.	TRBV7-9	TRBJ1-1	CASSQQGNTEAFF	TGTGCCAGCAGCCAACAGGGAAACACTGAAGCTTTCTTT
TRBD2	.	TRBV6-4	TRBJ2-2	CASSNRLAGFGELFF	TGTGCCAGCAGTAACCGACTAGCGGGGTTCGGGGAGCTGTTTTTT